The rows below give T cell receptor beta chains drawn from one sample of a study of blood T cells in healthy people across ages. Each CDR3 protein gets one entry after TCRdb re-called the 5' RACE reads with MiXCR. Here the sample spans 2 million or so distinct CDR3 sequences, roughly 52% being singletons. The sample was blood. All receptors come from a woman in her 40s in good health. CDR3s include the opening cysteine and the closing phenylalanine or tryptophan. Each record gives: J gene, V gene, D gene, CDR3 length, clone size, CDR3 DNA, CDR3 protein. A D gene is named only where the DNA matches it firmly. Clone size is shown for a subset of rows, as once, few, many or a class of expanded clone.

J gene: TRBJ2-5
V gene: TRBV20-1
D gene: TRBD1
CDR3 length: 15
clone size: .
CDR3 DNA: TGCAGTGCTAGTATATTCAGGGGGCTGGGGGAGACCCAGTACTTC
CDR3 protein: CSASIFRGLGETQYF

J gene: TRBJ2-1
V gene: TRBV25-1
D gene: TRBD1
CDR3 length: 15
clone size: few
CDR3 DNA: TGTGCCAGCAGTGATCCGGGACAGGGGCGCAATGAGCAGTTCTTC
CDR3 protein: CASSDPGQGRNEQFF

J gene: TRBJ2-1
V gene: TRBV27
D gene: .
CDR3 length: 16
clone size: .
CDR3 DNA: TGTGCCAGCAGTTCCCTCGGCGGGGCCTACTACAATGAGCAGTTCTTC
CDR3 protein: CASSSLGGAYYNEQFF

J gene: TRBJ2-5
V gene: TRBV6-5
D gene: .
CDR3 length: 14
clone size: few
CDR3 DNA: TGTGCCAGCAGGCAAGGCTACACTCAAGAGACCCAGTACTTC
CDR3 protein: CASRQGYTQETQYF

J gene: TRBJ2-5
V gene: TRBV20-1
D gene: TRBD2
CDR3 length: 15
clone size: few
CDR3 DNA: TGCAGTGCAGAGGACGTAACTAGCGGGGCCCGGGTCCAGTACTTC
CDR3 protein: CSAEDVTSGARVQYF

J gene: TRBJ2-7
V gene: TRBV27
D gene: .
CDR3 length: 14
clone size: .
CDR3 DNA: TGTGCCAGCAGCCGACTAGACCATGCTAATGAGCAGTACTTC
CDR3 protein: CASSRLDHANEQYF

J gene: TRBJ2-3
V gene: TRBV7-8
D gene: TRBD2
CDR3 length: 18
clone size: .
CDR3 DNA: TGTGCCAGCAGCAAGACTAGCGGGGGGGCCTCTGGCACAGATACGCAGTATTTT
CDR3 protein: CASSKTSGGASGTDTQYF

J gene: TRBJ1-2
V gene: TRBV28
D gene: TRBD1
CDR3 length: 13
clone size: .
CDR3 DNA: TGTGCCAGTGGGACAGGGAGAGTTGCTGGCTACACCTTC
CDR3 protein: CASGTGRVAGYTF

J gene: TRBJ2-5
V gene: TRBV7-8
D gene: .
CDR3 length: 12
clone size: few
CDR3 DNA: TGTGCCAGCACTCTGGTTCAAGAGACCCAGTACTTC
CDR3 protein: CASTLVQETQYF

J gene: TRBJ2-5
V gene: TRBV6-5
D gene: TRBD2
CDR3 length: 15
clone size: .
CDR3 DNA: TGTGCCAGCAGACCTGGGACTAGGTCACAAGAGACCCAGTACTTC
CDR3 protein: CASRPGTRSQETQYF

J gene: TRBJ2-3
V gene: TRBV7-9
D gene: .
CDR3 length: 12
clone size: .
CDR3 DNA: TGTTCCAGCAGCTTAGGCTCGGATACGCAGTATTTT
CDR3 protein: CSSSLGSDTQYF

J gene: TRBJ2-3
V gene: TRBV20-1
D gene: TRBD1
CDR3 length: 15
clone size: .
CDR3 DNA: TGCAGTGCTCCGGACAGGGGATCGAGCACAGATACGCAGTATTTT
CDR3 protein: CSAPDRGSSTDTQYF

J gene: TRBJ2-1
V gene: TRBV27
D gene: .
CDR3 length: 14
clone size: .
CDR3 DNA: TGTGCCAGCAGTACCGGGCCCTCCTACAATGAGCAGTTCTTC
CDR3 protein: CASSTGPSYNEQFF

J gene: TRBJ2-6
V gene: TRBV19
D gene: .
CDR3 length: 16
clone size: .
CDR3 DNA: TGTGCCAGTAGCCCGGTCGGCGCCTCTGGGGCCAACGTCCTGACTTTC
CDR3 protein: CASSPVGASGANVLTF

J gene: TRBJ2-5
V gene: TRBV9
D gene: TRBD2
CDR3 length: 14
clone size: few
CDR3 DNA: TGTGCCAGCAGCGAGACTAGCGGGGTGCAGACCCAGTACTTC
CDR3 protein: CASSETSGVQTQYF

J gene: TRBJ2-2
V gene: TRBV28
D gene: TRBD2
CDR3 length: 15
clone size: .
CDR3 DNA: TGTGCCAGCACCCAGGGAGGGTTGGACACCGGGGAGCTGTTTTTT
CDR3 protein: CASTQGGLDTGELFF

J gene: TRBJ2-5
V gene: TRBV20-1
D gene: .
CDR3 length: 13
clone size: .
CDR3 DNA: TGCAGTGCTACGATGGACCTCGCAGAGACCCAGTACTTC
CDR3 protein: CSATMDLAETQYF

J gene: TRBJ1-2
V gene: TRBV6-5
D gene: .
CDR3 length: 15
clone size: .
CDR3 DNA: TGTGCCAGCAGTTACCACGAAGGGAGAGTCTATGGCTACACCTTC
CDR3 protein: CASSYHEGRVYGYTF

J gene: TRBJ2-5
V gene: TRBV20-1
D gene: TRBD2
CDR3 length: 13
clone size: .
CDR3 DNA: TGCAGTGCAGAAAAGCGGGAGTTGGAGACCCAGTACTTC
CDR3 protein: CSAEKRELETQYF

J gene: TRBJ2-7
V gene: TRBV7-2
D gene: .
CDR3 length: 16
clone size: .
CDR3 DNA: TGTGCCAGCAGCTTAGCGGACACAAATCCGTTCTACGAGCAGTACTTC
CDR3 protein: CASSLADTNPFYEQYF

J gene: TRBJ2-5
V gene: TRBV7-2
D gene: .
CDR3 length: 15
clone size: .
CDR3 DNA: TGTGCCAGCAGCCCTCTGGGGCAGATCCAAGAGACCCAGTACTTC
CDR3 protein: CASSPLGQIQETQYF

J gene: TRBJ2-7
V gene: TRBV15
D gene: TRBD2
CDR3 length: 16
clone size: few
CDR3 DNA: TGTGCCACCAGCAGCGTTAGCGGGGGGCCTTACTACGAGCAGTACTTC
CDR3 protein: CATSSVSGGPYYEQYF

J gene: TRBJ2-5
V gene: TRBV4-1
D gene: .
CDR3 length: 16
clone size: few
CDR3 DNA: TGCGCCAGCAGCCACTCTCCTGCGGGGGCAGGGGAGACCCAGTACTTC
CDR3 protein: CASSHSPAGAGETQYF

J gene: TRBJ2-5
V gene: TRBV20-1
D gene: TRBD2
CDR3 length: 15
clone size: .
CDR3 DNA: TGCAGTGCTCCAAAGACCGGGGGAGGGCAAGAGACCCAGTACTTC
CDR3 protein: CSAPKTGGGQETQYF

J gene: TRBJ2-7
V gene: TRBV2
D gene: .
CDR3 length: 16
clone size: .
CDR3 DNA: TGTGCCAGCAGTGAAGCGCTTTTACAGAGCTCCTACGAGCAGTACTTC
CDR3 protein: CASSEALLQSSYEQYF

J gene: TRBJ2-6
V gene: TRBV7-8
D gene: .
CDR3 length: 17
clone size: few
CDR3 DNA: TGTGCCAGCAGCTTAAAGGGGAGCGGCTCTGGGGCCAACGTCCTGACTTTC
CDR3 protein: CASSLKGSGSGANVLTF

J gene: TRBJ1-6
V gene: TRBV20-1
D gene: .
CDR3 length: 15
clone size: .
CDR3 DNA: TGCAGTGCCAAATCTTCGGACGGAAGATATTCACCCCTCCACTTT
CDR3 protein: CSAKSSDGRYSPLHF

J gene: TRBJ2-7
V gene: TRBV7-8
D gene: TRBD1
CDR3 length: 16
clone size: few
CDR3 DNA: TGTGCCAGCAGCTCCTTACTAGGACAGGGGTTTGACGAGCAGTACTTC
CDR3 protein: CASSSLLGQGFDEQYF

J gene: TRBJ2-1
V gene: TRBV2
D gene: .
CDR3 length: 16
clone size: few
CDR3 DNA: TGTGCCAGCATCAGAGGGGGGACAGTGGGGTACAATGAGCAGTTCTTC
CDR3 protein: CASIRGGTVGYNEQFF